This passage covers 5 T cell receptor beta chains from one sample sequenced in a study of T-cell memory formation after mild COVID-19. TCRdb ran MiXCR on the 5' RACE reads and lists one entry per CDR3 protein. The table shows about 320,000 distinct CDR3 sequences, with more than 13% occurring only once. What was sequenced was PBMCs or a T cell subset sorted from them (not recorded which). The receptors come from a man aged 18 to 30 who had mild COVID-19 (a few samples of this study predate the infection). Cell type and time point are not known.

This clonotype came up a few times. The chain carries TRBV10-3 and TRBJ2-3; D uncertain. Deletions cut 2 bases from V and 3 bases from J, with 9 bases between. CDR1 is ENHRY, CDR2 SYGVKD, per germline. This CDR3 spans 14 amino acids. The CDR3 DNA is TGTGCCATCAGTGAGAGGGTGGATACAGATACGCAGTATTTT. This translates into CAISERVDTDTQYF.

The chain is built from TRBV20-1 and TRBJ2-3, with D maybe TRBD1 (7 bases). Trimming left V 6 bases short and J 2 bases short, with 15 bases between. The CDR3 consists of 14 residues. Per the germline V gene, CDR1 is DFQATT and CDR2 is SNEGSKA (reference sequence). CDR3 nucleotide sequence: TGCAGTGCCCGGCGGGGACAGTTCACAGATACGCAGTATTTT. Translation: CSARRGQFTDTQYF.

The rearrangement uses TRBV7-9 and TRBJ1-1; TRBD1 aligns across 9 bases. Germline trimming cut 9 bases from V and 4 bases from J; bases unmatched to any gene: 6. The CDR3 runs to 13 residues. Germline V CDR1 and CDR2: SEHNR, FQNEAQ (reference sequence). The CDR3 coding sequence is TGTGCCAGTTCCCGGACAGGGGTCACTGAAGCTTTCTTT. It codes for CASSRTGVTEAFF.

This clonotype came up a few times. The chain joins TRBV27 to TRBJ2-5; 7 bases line up with TRBD1. This CDR3 comprises 14 residues. Germline V gene lookup returns CDR1 MNHEY and CDR2 SMNVEV (reference sequence). J was trimmed by 5 bases and V by 5 bases; bases with no gene match: 8. The DNA of the CDR3 is TGTGCCAGCAGTCGACAGGGTGCGAGCGAGACCCAGTACTTC. This translates into CASSRQGASETQYF.

This clonotype was counted a few times. The chain combines TRBV4-1 with TRBJ1-1, with unresolved D. Germline CDR1 is MGHRA and CDR2 is YSYEKL. V shed 1 base and J shed 5 bases, with 17 bases lying between them. There are 16 residues in the CDR3. As DNA, the CDR3 is TGCGCCAGCAGCCAAGGAGGGAGTACTCCCCTTACTGAAGCTTTCTTT. Translating it yields CASSQGGSTPLTEAFF.